This TCR beta chain came from a study of beta chain features in type 1 diabetes (dated by TCRdb to 2017 to 2018). Regarding the research as a whole: Patients and healthy donors did not differ in mean age, gender distribution, total cell number or subset yield. A total of 100 million to 110 million sorted cells were examined across all samples, and a strong correlation was observed between cell number per subset and RNA yield. The study compared TCRB repertoires of sorted circulating CD4+ T cell subsets between recently diagnosed type 1 diabetes patients and matched healthy donors. Naive and central memory subsets were obtained from all 30 or so donors, but regulatory and stem cell-like memory subsets were isolated from only 8 patients and roughly eight healthy donors. Broad study findings and their caveats: Because small numbers of individuals were included in the HLA sub-analyses, any influence of HLA type on TCRB rearrangement was left unresolved. In all four CD4+ subsets, TCRB CDR3 length was moderately but significantly shorter in type 1 diabetes patients. Naive, central memory and regulatory TCRB repertoires appeared more similar among patients than among healthy donors. Patients with type 1 diabetes made fewer insertions and deleted more nucleotides at VDJ recombination sites, implying thymic rearrangement abnormalities. Because cDNA rather than genomic DNA was sequenced, highly expressing activated cells could have been over-represented, although no difference in activation and CD3 levels was found between groups. PCR may preferentially amplify shorter templates, but because patient and control samples were amplified and corrected together, any resulting skew would affect both groups equally.

Each donor gave one peripheral blood draw, averaging approximately 120 mL, which was collected into heparinised tubes. A BD FACSAria II and a panel including CD45RO, CCR7, CD25, CD127, CD95 and CD27 were used to sort naive, central memory, regulatory and stem cell-like memory CD4+ T cells. Purity was above 95% for every sorted population. PBMCs were isolated immediately by Lymphoprep density gradient centrifugation and stained directly without culture. Samples were stained and sorted in pairs, with one healthy donor and one patient per experiment, so that batch effects were minimized. The High Capacity cDNA Reverse Transcription Kit was used to reverse transcribe all of the isolated RNA, meaning that expressed TCRB transcripts were what got sequenced. Naive, central memory and regulatory T cell samples underwent deep immunoSEQ sequencing, averaging about 3.57 million total reads per sample. Sorted cells were lysed in RLT buffer, and RNA was extracted using DNase-treated RNeasy Micro or Mini kits according to cell number. Each cell subset was processed separately to prevent cross-contamination, with patient and healthy donor samples processed together. Using the immunoSEQ multiplex PCR, TCRB sequences were amplified from cDNA into 87-bp fragments spanning the CDR3 region. The amplicons were sequenced using the Illumina HiSeq platform. On the study's bioinformatics: PCR bias was corrected computationally using synthetic template baselines, and reads within Hamming distance 2 were collapsed, with unmergeable singletons discarded. Reads were aligned to IMGT to assign V, D and J genes, CDR3 length, and insertions or deletions at six rearrangement sites. Clonotype counts were normalized to sorted cell number within each subset before computing true diversity and Gini coefficients with the tcR R package. The overlap coefficient, calculated on TCRB nucleotide sequences, was used to quantify repertoire sharing. Out-of-frame TCRB sequences from naive cells were analyzed as a proxy for the pre-selection repertoire. TCRdb carries this immuneACCESS record with in-frame sequences only. Its versions omit some clonotypes, under half of them owing to an unresolved V gene in the studies checked, with the rest unexplained. V and J calls and clone size are as listed in that table; D and trimming were resolved from the DNA. Here the sample has hundreds of thousands of clones; 10% to 15% occur a single time. The top ten hold roughly 0.015% of the sample.

There are a few counts of this clone. Its antigen specificity is not known. Per-base quality was not reported, and no clone a single base away is much larger than it. The source material was naive CD4+ T cells from blood. The cell subset or site label, as the study defines it: true naive CD4+ T cells. This clonotype was obtained from a man in his late teens or twenties in good health.

In nucleotide form, the sequence is TGTGCCATCAGACCCGACAGGGACCATCAGCCCCAGCATTTT. It codes for CAIRPDRDHQPQHF. The chain employs TRBV10-3 and TRBJ1-5; 7 bases in between match TRBD1. The CDR1 and CDR2 encoded by the germline V gene are ENHRY and SYGVKD. Trimmed from V: 6 bases; trimmed from J: 5 bases; junction bases lacking a gene match: 7. The CDR3 starts with the cysteine, ends with the phenylalanine, and has 14 residues. CDR3 DNA is the only sequence kept; it has 42 bases, read in frame from the first base.